This T cell receptor (beta chain) comes out of a study of Ad26.COV2.S vaccination and SARS-CoV-2 variants. Sequenced by immunoSEQ multiplex PCR; TCRdb stores in-frame clones only, minus some. The table has about 480,000 clones, around 85% seen once. Treatment here: around 19 received Ad26.COV2.S at low or high dose, single or two shots; 5 received placebo; per-sample allocation not given. Day 63 following the first vaccine or placebo injection was when the samples were taken. Germline V gene data show CDR1 as SGHAT and CDR2 as FQNNGV. The CDR3 is 16 amino acids. J gave up 6 bases and V 3 bases, and 9 bases lay outside the gene matches.

The receptor was isolated from a person aged 18 to 65 who received the Ad26.COV2.S COVID-19 vaccine or a placebo. The chain uses TRBV11-2 and TRBJ2-3; TRBD2 matches 10 bases. This specimen was peripheral blood, taken in a trial of Ad26.COV2.S vaccine versus placebo. For the CDR3, the DNA is TGTGCCAGCAGCTTGCCGAGCGGGAGGGCCCGGGATACGCAGTATTTT. This codes for CASSLPSGRARDTQYF. The full variable domain, with the rest looked up from reference TRBV11-2 and TRBJ2-3, is EAGVAQSPRYKIIEKRQSVAFWCNPISGHATLYWYQQILGQGPKLLIQFQNNGVVDDSQLPKDRFSAERLKGVDSTLKIQPAKLEDSAVYLCASSLPSGRARDTQYFGPGTRLTVL.